This TCR beta chain was identified in a study of T cells in Graves' hyperthyroidism and ophthalmopathy. Amplified TCR beta CDR3 regions derived from RNA transcripts. RT-PCR in the first round (using the HTBI primer set) targeted the TCR CDR3. Using its own MiXCR run on the multiplex PCR reads, TCRdb lists one record per CDR3 protein. Of hundreds of thousands of distinct CDR3 sequences in the sample, less than 20% were seen once. There are many counts of this clonotype. The CDR3 totals 13 residues. The V gene end was trimmed by 5 bases and the J gene end by 3 bases; junction bases not matched to a gene: 2. Per the germline V gene, CDR1 is SGHNT and CDR2 is YENEEA.

The gene calls are TRBV11-3 and TRBJ2-5; 8 nucleotides line up with TRBD2. The specimen was blood. The TCR originated in a middle-aged man with Graves' ophthalmopathy. CDR3 nucleotide sequence: TGTGCCAGCAGCGCCGGGGGGGAAGAGACCCAGTACTTC. Translation: CASSAGGEETQYF.